This passage covers 13 T cell receptor beta chains from one sample sequenced in a study of shared clonotypes between healthy human individuals. Sequenced by immunoSEQ multiplex PCR; TCRdb stores in-frame clones only, minus some. The sample consists of around 1.9 million clones, about 94% of them appearing once. Only CD45RO-negative cells positively selected for CCR7 counted as naive CD8 cells, so terminally differentiated effector memory CD45RA+ cells were excluded. The material sequenced was naive CD8+ T cells from PBMCs. The receptors were gathered from a man aged 18 to 29 in good health. Some clones in this sample may be carry-over from other donors' samples.

V usage is TRBV10-1 and J usage is TRBJ2-7; D uncertain. V was cut by 2 bases and J by 2 bases, with 13 bases left in between. The CDR3 extends over 15 amino acids. The germline gives CDR1 WNHNN, CDR2 SYGVQD (reference sequence). The CDR3 DNA reads TGCGCCAGCAGTGAGGGAAGGGCCGGCACCTACGAGCAGTACTTC. It specifies CASSEGRAGTYEQYF.

The chain joins TRBV5-7 to TRBJ2-2; D is perhaps TRBD1 (5 bases). TRBV5-7 is sorted into the ORF group, with uncertain function. The CDR3 spans 16 residues. The V gene lost 0 bases and the J gene lost 4 bases, with 13 bases spanning the gap. In nucleotides, the CDR3 is TGTGCCAGCAGCTTGGGGGGCCAGGAGTCCACCGGGGAGCTGTTTTTT. Encoded protein: CASSLGGQESTGELFF.

The V gene is TRBV28, the J gene TRBJ2-7, with D hard to call. Germline CDR1 reads MDHEN; CDR2 reads SYDVKM. The CDR3 has 14 residues. V was cut by 4 bases and J by 2 bases, with 12 bases left in between. CDR3 sequence reads: CASSYPNPPYEQYF. Written as DNA, the CDR3 is TGTGCCAGCAGTTATCCCAACCCTCCCTACGAGCAGTACTTC. Drawing the rest from reference TRBV28 and TRBJ2-7, the complete variable domain is DVKVTQSSRYLVKRTGEKVFLECVQDMDHENMFWYRQDPGLGLRLIYFSYDVKMKEKGDIPEGYSVSREKKERFSLILESASTNQTSMYLCASSYPNPPYEQYFGPGTRLTVT.

A single count supports this clone. The genes are TRBV11-2 and TRBJ2-1; tentative D call: TRBD2 (6 bases). The V gene's germline CDR1 is SGHAT and CDR2 FQNNGV. Trimming left V 3 bases short and J 2 bases short, with 14 bases between. The CDR3 consists of 16 residues. The CDR3 spells CASSLSLRDPYNEQFF. CDR3 nucleotide sequence: TGTGCCAGCAGCTTGAGTTTGCGGGACCCCTACAATGAGCAGTTCTTC.

The genes are TRBV7-8 and TRBJ2-3; 8 nucleotides agree with TRBD2. The V gene end was trimmed by 5 bases and the J gene end by 4 bases; junction bases not matched to a gene: 11. The CDR3 totals 16 residues. Germline V CDR1 and CDR2: SGHVS, FQNEAQ. The CDR3 region has the DNA TGTGCCAGCAGCAACCGCGACAGCGGGAGCGCAGATACGCAGTATTTT. This gives the protein CASSNRDSGSADTQYF. The full variable domain, completed using reference TRBV7-8 and TRBJ2-3, is GAGVSQSPRYKVAKRGQDVALRCDPISGHVSLFWYQQALGQGPEFLTYFQNEAQLDKSGLPSDRFFAERPEGSVSTLKIQRTQQEDSAVYLCASSNRDSGSADTQYFGPGTRLTVL.

The J gene is TRBJ1-5, the V gene TRBV7-8; unclear D gene. V was clipped by 3 bases and J by 8 bases, with 11 bases between them. This CDR3 region has 13 residues. Per the germline V gene, CDR1 is SGHVS and CDR2 is FQNEAQ. The CDR3 nucleotides are TGTGCCAGCAGCTTTAGCTGGTCCGAGCCCCAGCATTTT. Protein product: CASSFSWSEPQHF.

The chain's CDR3 is CASSQGSAGGFHEQFF. CDR3 bases: TGCGCCAGCAGCCAAGGTTCAGCGGGAGGTTTTCATGAGCAGTTCTTC. The V gene is TRBV4-3, the J gene TRBJ2-1; 9 nucleotides line up with TRBD2. Germline lookup yields CDR1 LGHNA and CDR2 YSLEER. Losses at the gene ends were 1 base for V and 8 bases for J; bases not matched to a gene: 9. This CDR3 contains 16 residues.

The J gene is TRBJ2-5, the V gene TRBV5-4; 11 positions match TRBD2. V dropped 5 bases and J dropped 5; count of bases not matched to a gene: 8. Germline CDR1 and CDR2: SGHNT and YYREEE (reference sequence). This CDR3 has 15 residues. The CDR3 bases are TGTGCCAGCAGTCGTCTAGCGGGAGGACGGGAGACCCAGTACTTC. Its protein product is CASSRLAGGRETQYF.

The rearrangement links TRBV5-1 to TRBJ2-5; D not resolved. The DNA matches TRBJ2-7 better at its end, which makes the J call doubtful. CDR1 SGHRS and CDR2 YFSETQ come from the germline V gene. The CDR3 is 12 residues long. The CDR3 reads CASSLSSGEQYF. Here the CDR3 DNA reads TGCGCCAGCAGCTTGAGTAGTGGCGAGCAGTACTTC.

This clone was picked up one time. The CDR3 region has the DNA TGTGCCAGCAGTTTGACTAGCGGGGCTGATAGCAATGAGCAGTTCTTC. Amino acids: CASSLTSGADSNEQFF. The gene calls are TRBV27 and TRBJ2-1, with 11 positions matching TRBD2. There are 16 residues in the CDR3. J gave up 6 bases and V 3 bases, and 7 bases lay outside the gene matches. Germline V lookup: CDR1 MNHEY, CDR2 SMNVEV (reference sequence).

J is TRBJ2-7 and V is TRBV19, with D hard to call. The CDR3 is 13 residues long. V was clipped by 4 bases and J by 0 bases, with 7 bases between them. Per germline, CDR1 LNHDA and CDR2 SQIVND (reference sequence). CDR3 coding DNA: TGTGCCAGTAGTAGGGCCCACTCCTACGAGCAGTACTTC. Protein product: CASSRAHSYEQYF.

The chain joins TRBV28 to TRBJ2-1; D gene ambiguous. With 11 bases removed from V and 0 bases from J, the gap between germline ends came to 8 bases. The CDR3 sequence is 12 residues long. The germline gives CDR1 MDHEN, CDR2 SYDVKM. The CDR3 region is CAHANSYNEQFF. The CDR3 DNA is TGTGCCCACGCGAACTCCTACAATGAGCAGTTCTTC.

In this sample, this clone turned up once. The CDR3 protein is CASTWTDNTEAFF. The CDR3 DNA reads as TGTGCCAGTACGTGGACGGACAACACTGAAGCTTTCTTT. The chain is built from TRBV19 and TRBJ1-1; no clear D gene. There are 13 residues in the CDR3. CDR1 LNHDA and CDR2 SQIVND come from the germline V gene (reference sequence). Trimming stripped 7 bases from V and 2 bases from J, with 11 bases between. The full variable domain, completed using reference TRBV19 and TRBJ1-1, is DGGITQSPKYLFRKEGQNVTLSCEQNLNHDAMYWYRQDPGQGLRLIYYSQIVNDFQKGDIAEGYSVSREKKESFPLTVTSAQKNPTAFYLCASTWTDNTEAFFGQGTRLTVV.